One and the same sample provided the 18 T cell receptor beta chains below, sequenced in a study of blood T cell repertoires in COVID-19. Some clones are missing from TCRdb's copy, which holds only in-frame ones; the method was immunoSEQ multiplex PCR. The table lists under 200,000 clones, 77% of them singletons. Specimen: peripheral blood. Receptors were obtained from a man in his 70s with acute or convalescent COVID-19.

This clone was observed at least ten times. J is TRBJ2-7 and V is TRBV28, with TRBD1 matching 9 bases. Germline trimming cut 5 bases from V and 2 bases from J; bases unmatched to any gene: 4. The CDR3 has 14 residues. Germline values: CDR1 MDHEN, CDR2 SYDVKM. CDR3 DNA: TGTGCCAGCAGTGGGACAGGGCTTACCTACGAGCAGTACTTC. Protein: CASSGTGLTYEQYF.

The CDR3 loop reads CASSEFGTPYEQYF. The DNA of the CDR3 is TGTGCCAGCAGTGAATTCGGGACACCGTACGAGCAGTACTTC. The gene calls are TRBV6-1 and TRBJ2-7; a weak D match, TRBD1 (6 bases). Germline V gene lookup returns CDR1 MNHNS and CDR2 SASEGT. Between the trimmed V and J ends, which lost 2 bases and 4 bases, there was a span of 12 bases. The CDR3 sequence is 14 residues long.

The V gene is TRBV11-2, the J gene TRBJ1-2; 8 nucleotides agree with TRBD1. Germline V lookup: CDR1 SGHAT, CDR2 FQNNGV. The length of the CDR3 is 16 residues. J lost 4 bases, V lost 1 base, and 8 bases had no gene match. The CDR3, as DNA: TGTGCCAGCAGCTTAGTCAAGGACAGGGCAGGCTATGGCTACACCTTC. Amino acids: CASSLVKDRAGYGYTF.

The chain employs TRBV18 and TRBJ1-2; D uncertain. The CDR3 consists of 12 residues. Between the trimmed V and J ends, which lost 3 bases and 5 bases, there was a span of 7 bases. Germline values: CDR1 KGHSH, CDR2 LQKENI. The CDR3 bases are TGTGCCAGCTCACCCGCGGAGTATGGCTACACCTTC. This sequence encodes CASSPAEYGYTF. Supplemented by reference TRBV18 and TRBJ1-2, the full variable domain reads NAGVMQNPRHLVRRRGQEARLRCSPMKGHSHVYWYRQLPEEGLKFMVYLQKENIIDESGMPKERFSAEFPKEGPSILRIQQVVRGDSAAYFCASSPAEYGYTFGSGTRLTVV.

V gene TRBV6-5 combines with J gene TRBJ2-7; TRBD1 might be the D (6 bases). V dropped 6 bases and J dropped 3 bases, with 15 bases sitting between them. This CDR3 has 14 amino acids. Looked up from germline, CDR1 is MNHEY and CDR2 is SVGAGI. Here the CDR3 DNA reads TGTGCCAGCAGGACCGGGGACACCAACTACGAGCAGTACTTC. This translates into CASRTGDTNYEQYF.

V and J are TRBV6-5 and TRBJ2-3; 12 nucleotides match TRBD2. This CDR3 has 15 amino acids. The V gene end was trimmed by 3 bases and the J gene end by 4 bases; junction bases not matched to a gene: 2. Germline CDR1 reads MNHEY; CDR2 reads SVGAGI. The CDR3 nucleotides read TGTGCCAGCAGTTATGGACTAGCGGGGTCAGATACGCAGTATTTT. Protein sequence: CASSYGLAGSDTQYF.

V gene TRBV9 combines with J gene TRBJ1-6; 7 bases align to TRBD1. This CDR3 comprises 19 residues. J lost 4 bases, V lost 0 bases, and 13 bases had no gene match. Per the germline V gene, CDR1 is SGDLS and CDR2 is YYNGEE. The CDR3 coding sequence is TGTGCCAGCAGCGTAGCCGGGACAGAGGAGGGGAATTATAATTCACCCCTCCACTTT. Amino acids: CASSVAGTEEGNYNSPLHF.

The gene calls are TRBV27 and TRBJ1-4, with 7 bases that match TRBD1. V lost 3 bases, J lost 2 bases, and 9 bases stayed unmatched. Germline loops: CDR1 MNHEY, CDR2 SMNVEV (reference sequence). The CDR3 length is 17 residues. DNA of the CDR3: TGTGCCAGCAGTTTCAGACAGGGCGGAGGGACTAATGAAAAACTGTTTTTT. Encoded protein: CASSFRQGGGTNEKLFF.

The V call is TRBV28, the J call TRBJ2-3, with D perhaps matching TRBD1 (5 bases). V lost 5 bases, J lost 4 bases, and 10 bases lay in between. The CDR3 has 13 amino acids. Germline V gene lookup returns CDR1 MDHEN and CDR2 SYDVKM. The CDR3 here is CASSVDSADTQYF. The CDR3 DNA is TGTGCCAGCAGTGTCGACAGCGCAGATACGCAGTATTTT.

V gene TRBV27 combines with J gene TRBJ1-2, with TRBD1 matching over 8 bases. Germline V gene data show CDR1 as MNHEY and CDR2 as SMNVEV (reference sequence). The CDR3 sequence is 14 residues long. The J segment lost 4 bases and the V segment lost 5 bases, leaving 6 bases of the junction unmatched. The CDR3 DNA follows: TGTGCCAGCAGTCACGACAGGGGAGGCTATGGCTACACCTTC. Encoded protein: CASSHDRGGYGYTF.

This chain uses TRBV27 with TRBJ1-2, with a tentative D call TRBD1 (6 bases). V lost 3 bases to trimming and J lost 6 bases, with 14 bases between them. CDR1 and CDR2 from the germline V gene are MNHEY and SMNVEV (reference sequence). This CDR3 has 14 residues. The CDR3 sequence: CASSLGLAGDGYTF. The CDR3 DNA is TGTGCCAGCAGTTTGGGGTTGGCAGGGGATGGCTACACCTTC.

The genes are TRBV2 and TRBJ2-7; TRBD1 might be the D (7 bases). The CDR3 loop spans 12 amino acids. V lost 10 bases to trimming and J lost 6 bases, with 16 bases between them. Germline V gene data show CDR1 as SNHLY and CDR2 as FYNNEI. CDR3 bases: TGTGCCACCCGCGGGGACAGCCGCGAGCAGTACTTC. It codes for CATRGDSREQYF.

Only a few counts were recorded for this clone. The gene calls are TRBV5-6 and TRBJ2-1, with 10 bases aligning to TRBD1. V trimming: 4 bases; J trimming: 3 bases; junction bases outside the gene matches: 7. Germline lookup yields CDR1 SGHDT and CDR2 YYEEEE. This CDR3 contains 16 residues. This chain's CDR3 is CASSTRTGGSYNEQFF. Here the CDR3 DNA reads TGTGCCAGCAGCACCCGGACAGGGGGTAGCTACAATGAGCAGTTCTTC. The entire variable domain, with the rest obtained from reference TRBV5-6 and TRBJ2-1, is as follows: DAGVTQSPTHLIKTRGQQVTLRCSPKSGHDTVSWYQQALGQGPQFIFQYYEEEERQRGNFPDRFSGHQFPNYSSELNVNALLLGDSALYLCASSTRTGGSYNEQFFGPGTRLTVL.

V and J are TRBV28 and TRBJ1-2, with 8 bases matching TRBD1. In germline, CDR1 is MDHEN, CDR2 SYDVKM. This CDR3 comprises 16 residues. With 6 bases clipped from V and 3 bases from J, the junction kept 12 bases outside the gene matches. The CDR3 loop reads CASSPPQGGGYYGYTF. The CDR3 DNA reads TGTGCCAGCAGCCCCCCACAGGGGGGAGGGTACTATGGCTACACCTTC.

The chain couples TRBV4-1 to TRBJ1-6; maybe TRBD1 (5 bases). Trimming cost V 3 bases and J 8 bases, with 32 bases left between them. This CDR3 has 21 residues. Germline lookup yields CDR1 MGHRA and CDR2 YSYEKL. In nucleotides, the CDR3 is TGCGCCAGCAGCCATTCGGACGGGCTGACCAGGAGGGACGAGCGGTATTCACCCCTCCACTTT. It encodes CASSHSDGLTRRDERYSPLHF.

V and J are TRBV3-1 (or the pseudogene TRBV3-2) and TRBJ1-1, with a tentative D call TRBD1 (5 bases). Germline V gene lookup returns CDR1 LGHDT and CDR2 YNNKEL (reference sequence). The CDR3 length is 22 residues. Trimming removed 0 bases at V and 0 bases at J, with 29 bases between. Here the CDR3 DNA reads TGTGCCAGCAGCCAAGAAGGTCCCCCAGGACACAGCAGCTGGACCATGAACACTGAAGCTTTCTTT. As protein: CASSQEGPPGHSSWTMNTEAFF.

The chain links TRBV4-2 to TRBJ2-7; TRBD2 agrees at 10 bases. V shed 4 bases, J shed 6 bases, and the junction held 12 bases outside the gene matches. Germline-derived CDR1 and CDR2 are LGHNA and YNFKEQ. This CDR3 contains 16 residues. In DNA, the CDR3 is TGTGCCAGCAGCCCCCGCTCCGTCCAGCGGGAGGGCGAGCAGTACTTC. It yields the protein CASSPRSVQREGEQYF.

The table lists this clone with a few counts. The chain employs TRBV7-9 and TRBJ2-7; 8 nucleotides align to TRBD2. Looked up from germline, CDR1 is SEHNR and CDR2 is FQNEAQ (reference sequence). The CDR3 consists of 14 residues. V gave up 5 bases and J gave up 3 bases; unmatched junction bases: 6. The CDR3 reads CASSAPGLGYEQYF. CDR3 bases: TGTGCCAGCAGCGCCCCGGGACTAGGCTACGAGCAGTACTTC.